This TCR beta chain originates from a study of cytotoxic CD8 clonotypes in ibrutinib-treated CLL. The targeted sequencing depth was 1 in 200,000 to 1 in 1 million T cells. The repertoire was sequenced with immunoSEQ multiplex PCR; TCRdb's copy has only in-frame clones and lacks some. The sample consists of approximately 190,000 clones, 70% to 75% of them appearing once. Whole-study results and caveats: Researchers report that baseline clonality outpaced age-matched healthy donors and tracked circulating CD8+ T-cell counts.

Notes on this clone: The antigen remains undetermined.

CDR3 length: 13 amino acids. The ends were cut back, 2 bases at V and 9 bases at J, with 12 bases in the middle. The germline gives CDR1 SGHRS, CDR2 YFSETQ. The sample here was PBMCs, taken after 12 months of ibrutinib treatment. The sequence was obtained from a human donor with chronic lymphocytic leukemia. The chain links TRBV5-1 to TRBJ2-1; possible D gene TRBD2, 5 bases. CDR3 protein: CASSFSGVGEQFF. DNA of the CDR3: TGCGCCAGCAGCTTCTCCGGGGTAGGTGAGCAGTTCTTC.